Each of the 28 T cell receptor beta chains below was sequenced from the same sample in a study of blood T cell repertoires in COVID-19. Data came from immunoSEQ multiplex PCR; TCRdb stores just in-frame clones and leaves some out. The sample contains 160,000 or so clones, roughly 80% of which appear only once. The sequenced material came from PBMCs or T cells enriched from blood (not recorded which). The receptors originated from a woman aged 40 to 50 with acute COVID-19.

The chain couples TRBV2 to TRBJ2-5, with 12 bases fitting TRBD2. This CDR3 spans 15 amino acids. Germline V gene sequence: CDR1 SNHLY, CDR2 FYNNEI. V was clipped by 4 bases and J by 3 bases; unmatched bases: 3. CDR3 region: CASSAGLAGKETQYF. In DNA, the CDR3 is TGTGCCAGCAGTGCGGGACTAGCGGGTAAAGAGACCCAGTACTTC. The complete variable domain, with remaining parts taken from reference TRBV2 and TRBJ2-5, reads EPEVTQTPSHQVTQMGQEVILRCVPISNHLYFYWYRQILGQKVEFLVSFYNNEISEKSEIFDDQFSVERPDGSNFTLKIRSTKLEDSAMYFCASSAGLAGKETQYFGPGTRLLVL.

The chain combines TRBV19 with TRBJ1-5; 10 bases map to TRBD1. CDR1 and CDR2 from the germline V gene are LNHDA and SQIVND (reference sequence). This CDR3 has 15 amino acids. The ends lost 5 bases at V and 5 bases at J; junction bases unmatched: 6. For the CDR3, the DNA is TGTGCCAGTAGTGCGCCGGGACAGGGGTATCAGCCCCAGCATTTT. Translating gives CASSAPGQGYQPQHF. Filled out from reference TRBV19 and TRBJ1-5, the complete variable domain reads DGGITQSPKYLFRKEGQNVTLSCEQNLNHDAMYWYRQDPGQGLRLIYYSQIVNDFQKGDIAEGYSVSREKKESFPLTVTSAQKNPTAFYLCASSAPGQGYQPQHFGDGTRLSIL.

This clone was observed a handful of times. The chain combines TRBV7-8 with TRBJ2-7; no reliable D call. CDR1 SGHVS and CDR2 FQNEAQ come from the germline V gene. The CDR3 is 14 amino acids. Between the trimmed V and J ends, which lost 6 bases and 1 base, there was a span of 13 bases. Here the CDR3 reads CASSLTSLSYEQYF. CDR3 nucleotide sequence: TGTGCCAGCAGTTTAACCTCCCTATCCTACGAGCAGTACTTC.

The chain combines TRBV19 with TRBJ1-1; no clear D gene. Germline values: CDR1 LNHDA, CDR2 SQIVND (reference sequence). CDR3 length: 15 amino acids. V lost 7 bases and J lost 11, with 26 bases in between. CDR3 region: CASITPGRRFLKAFF. In DNA, the CDR3 is TGTGCCAGTATTACACCGGGCAGGAGGTTTTTGAAGGCTTTCTTT.

A word on this clone: The junction departs from the called germline gene at one end, perhaps through a read error. The V call is TRBV2, the J call TRBJ1-5; D not certain. CDR1 and CDR2 from the germline V gene are SNHLY and FYNNEI. The CDR3 extends over 15 amino acids. The CDR3 nucleotides read TGTGCCAGCAGGGAAGAACACAATAGCAATCAGCCCCAGCATTTT. Amino acids: CASREEHNSNQPQHF.

This sequence joins TRBV5-1 and TRBJ1-2; a possible D gene is TRBD1 (6 bases). The CDR3 totals 15 residues. Germline loops: CDR1 SGHRS, CDR2 YFSETQ. Between the trimmed V and J ends, which lost 0 bases and 6 bases, there was a span of 15 bases. The CDR3 loop reads CASSLEAGDVDGYTF. CDR3 DNA: TGCGCCAGCAGCTTGGAGGCAGGGGATGTCGATGGCTACACCTTC. The full variable domain, in which reference TRBV5-1 and TRBJ1-2 provide the parts outside the CDR3, is KAGVTQTPRYLIKTRGQQVTLSCSPISGHRSVSWYQQTPGQGLQFLFEYFSETQRNKGNFPGRFSGRQFSNSRSEMNVSTLELGDSALYLCASSLEAGDVDGYTFGSGTRLTVV.

This sequence joins TRBV5-6 and TRBJ2-1, with TRBD2 matching over 13 bases. The CDR3 contains 16 residues. The germline CDR1 and CDR2 sequences are SGHDT and YYEEEE. The V and J ends lost 1 base and 4 bases, in that order; junction bases with no gene match: 2. CDR3 amino acids: CASSLRTSGRYNEQFF. CDR3 nucleotide sequence: TGTGCCAGCAGCTTGCGGACTAGCGGGAGATACAATGAGCAGTTCTTC.

The chain links TRBV7-9 to TRBJ2-1; D is unresolved. Germline loops: CDR1 SEHNR, CDR2 FQNEAQ (reference sequence). This CDR3 contains 14 residues. V dropped 3 bases and J dropped 4 bases, with 10 bases sitting between them. DNA of the CDR3: TGTGCCAGCAGCTTGAAAGGCGGATACAATGAGCAGTTCTTC. It is translated as CASSLKGGYNEQFF.

The chain carries TRBV6-5 and TRBJ1-6, with 7 bases aligning to TRBD1. The germline gives CDR1 MNHEY, CDR2 SVGAGI. This CDR3 has 13 residues. V dropped 8 bases and J dropped 5; count of bases not matched to a gene: 3. CDR3 nucleotide sequence: TGTGCCAGCGCCGGACAGGATAATTCACCCCTCCACTTT. Protein product: CASAGQDNSPLHF.

The chain carries TRBV11-2 and TRBJ2-3; 13 positions match TRBD2. CDR1 is SGHAT, CDR2 FQNNGV, per germline. The CDR3 has 16 amino acids. Trimming took 4 bases from V and 4 from J; bases not matched to a gene: 5. The CDR3 loop is CASSYGLAGVPDTQYF. The CDR3 bases are TGTGCCAGCAGCTATGGACTAGCGGGAGTCCCAGATACGCAGTATTTT.

The chain is built from TRBV14 and TRBJ2-3, with 9 nucleotides matching TRBD2. Per the germline V gene, CDR1 is SGHDN and CDR2 is FVKESK. Unmatched junction bases numbered 3, after V lost 0 bases and J lost 5 bases. The CDR3 consists of 15 residues. CDR3 protein: CASSQDLAGRDTQYF. Here the CDR3 DNA reads TGTGCCAGCAGCCAAGACCTAGCGGGACGAGATACGCAGTATTTT.

The V call is TRBV6-5, the J call TRBJ1-2, with 8 positions matching TRBD1. The CDR3 totals 12 residues. Germline V gene lookup returns CDR1 MNHEY and CDR2 SVGAGI. J lost 4 bases, V lost 6 bases, and 1 base had no gene match. The DNA for the CDR3 is TGTGCCAGCAGGGGGACAGGCTATGGCTACACCTTC. It translates to CASRGTGYGYTF.

This clone was counted between two and nine times. The V gene is TRBV6-1, the J gene TRBJ1-5; D ambiguous. Between the trimmed V and J ends, which lost 2 bases and 6 bases, there was a span of 8 bases. CDR1 and CDR2 from the germline V gene are MNHNS and SASEGT. The CDR3 length is 13 residues. The DNA of the CDR3 is TGTGCCAGCAGTGAAAATTCGGGTCAGCCCCAGCATTTT. Its protein is CASSENSGQPQHF.

This chain joins TRBV27 and TRBJ1-2; D remains ambiguous. V was pared by 3 bases and J by 4 bases, with 12 bases between. Per the germline V gene, CDR1 is MNHEY and CDR2 is SMNVEV (reference sequence). The CDR3 totals 14 residues. CDR3 protein: CASSFKAASYGYTF. CDR3 DNA: TGTGCCAGCAGTTTTAAGGCGGCCTCCTATGGCTACACCTTC.

V gene TRBV5-1 combines with J gene TRBJ2-1; 8 positions agree with TRBD2. The CDR3 extends over 15 amino acids. Germline V lookup: CDR1 SGHRS, CDR2 YFSETQ. Trimming took 6 bases from V and 0 from J; bases not matched to a gene: 5. The DNA of the CDR3 is TGCGCCAGCATCGACCTAGCGGGCTCCTACAATGAGCAGTTCTTC. Protein product: CASIDLAGSYNEQFF.

CDR3 residues: CSVSLANTGELFF. The CDR3 bases are TGCAGCGTTTCCTTGGCTAACACCGGGGAGCTGTTTTTT. The chain joins TRBV29-1 to TRBJ2-2; D gene ambiguous. This CDR3 spans 13 amino acids. V lost 5 bases to trimming and J lost 2 bases, with 9 bases between them. Germline V CDR1 and CDR2: SQVTM, ANQGSEA.

This sequence joins TRBV3-1 (or the pseudogene TRBV3-2) and TRBJ1-1; D is possibly TRBD1 (6 bases). There are 15 residues in the CDR3. Germline V gives CDR1 LGHDT, CDR2 YNNKEL (reference sequence). Deletions cut 2 bases from V and 1 base from J, with 11 bases between. In DNA form, the CDR3 reads TGTGCCAGCAGCCAAACACAGGGAAGGAACACTGAAGCTTTCTTT. Its translation: CASSQTQGRNTEAFF.

The V gene is TRBV2, the J gene TRBJ2-1; 9 bases are a match to TRBD2. Trimming removed 5 bases from V and 4 bases from J; junction bases left unmatched: 6. The CDR3 has 15 amino acids. Germline-derived CDR1 and CDR2 are SNHLY and FYNNEI. This CDR3 reads CASSLAGALYNEQFF. The CDR3 DNA follows: TGTGCCAGCAGTTTAGCGGGAGCCCTATACAATGAGCAGTTCTTC.

This clone has a handful of counts. Here the CDR3 DNA reads TGTGCCAGCAGCGTAGGGACTAGCGGGAGACACGGGGAGCTGTTTTTT. Its translation: CASSVGTSGRHGELFF. The rearrangement uses TRBV9 and TRBJ2-2; 13 nucleotides line up with TRBD2. The CDR3 has 16 amino acids. Germline V gene sequence: CDR1 SGDLS, CDR2 YYNGEE. With 0 bases clipped from V and 7 bases from J, the junction kept 3 bases outside the gene matches.

In this sample, this clone turned up a few times. The genes are TRBV7-9 and TRBJ1-1; D is possibly TRBD1 (5 bases). Between the trimmed V and J ends, which lost 2 bases and 1 base, there was a span of 17 bases. This CDR3 comprises 17 residues. CDR1 is SEHNR and CDR2 is FQNEAQ in the germline V gene (reference sequence). The CDR3 region is CASSLRRGGVRNTEAFF. CDR3 bases: TGTGCCAGCAGCTTAAGGCGGGGCGGTGTCAGGAACACTGAAGCTTTCTTT.

The V call is TRBV6-6, the J call TRBJ1-3, with 8 bases fitting TRBD1. The CDR3 is 16 residues long. Trimming removed 0 bases from V and 2 bases from J; junction bases left unmatched: 3. Germline V gives CDR1 MNHNY, CDR2 SVGAGI (reference sequence). The CDR3 DNA sequence: TGTGCCAGCAGTTACTCGGGCAGGGGGCCTGGAAACACCATATATTTT. Translating it yields CASSYSGRGPGNTIYF.

This clone showed up just once. The V call is TRBV5-1, the J call TRBJ2-1; 7 bases line up with TRBD2. CDR3 length: 14 residues. The germline CDR1 and CDR2 sequences are SGHRS and YFSETQ. V shed 3 bases, J shed 4 bases, and the junction held 4 bases outside the gene matches. The CDR3 sequence: CASSSVSGYNEQFF. For the CDR3, the DNA is TGCGCCAGCAGCTCGGTTAGCGGGTACAATGAGCAGTTCTTC.

The chain links TRBV27 to TRBJ1-2; D possibly corresponds to TRBD1 (5 bases). CDR3 length: 13 residues. The V gene lost 3 bases and the J gene lost 5 bases, with 10 bases spanning the gap. CDR1 is MNHEY and CDR2 is SMNVEV in the germline V gene (reference sequence). This chain's CDR3 is CASSFSGGYGYTF. DNA of the CDR3: TGTGCCAGCAGTTTCTCGGGGGGGTATGGCTACACCTTC.

V and J are TRBV18 and TRBJ1-5; TRBD1 might be the D (5 bases). V lost 6 bases, J lost 6 bases, and 12 bases lay in between. The CDR3 is 13 residues long. CDR1 and CDR2 from the germline V gene are KGHSH and LQKENI. CDR3 sequence: CASSGGGGQPQHF. DNA for the CDR3: TGTGCCAGCTCCGGGGGGGGAGGTCAGCCCCAGCATTTT.

The gene calls are TRBV18 and TRBJ2-3, with D possibly being TRBD2 (6 bases). V lost 1 base, J lost 3 bases, and 14 bases lay in between. CDR1 and CDR2 (germline): KGHSH, LQKENI. There are 16 residues in the CDR3. CDR3 loop: CASSPLHGSGTDTQYF. For the CDR3, the DNA is TGTGCCAGCTCACCACTCCACGGGAGCGGTACAGATACGCAGTATTTT. Using reference TRBV18 and TRBJ2-3 for the parts outside the CDR3, the full variable domain is NAGVMQNPRHLVRRRGQEARLRCSPMKGHSHVYWYRQLPEEGLKFMVYLQKENIIDESGMPKERFSAEFPKEGPSILRIQQVVRGDSAAYFCASSPLHGSGTDTQYFGPGTRLTVL.

This chain joins TRBV9 and TRBJ2-1; possibly TRBD1 for D (6 bases). The V gene lost 0 bases and the J gene lost 2 bases, with 12 bases spanning the gap. Germline CDR1 SGDLS, CDR2 YYNGEE. The CDR3 extends over 16 amino acids. The CDR3 DNA is TGTGCCAGCAGCGTAGAGCAGGGGAGTCCCTACAATGAGCAGTTCTTC. Amino acid sequence: CASSVEQGSPYNEQFF. The full variable domain, its missing parts supplied by reference TRBV9 and TRBJ2-1, is DSGVTQTPKHLITATGQRVTLRCSPRSGDLSVYWYQQSLDQGLQFLIQYYNGEERAKGNILERFSAQQFPDLHSELNLSSLELGDSALYFCASSVEQGSPYNEQFFGPGTRLTVL.

This sequence joins TRBV5-4 and TRBJ2-1, with TRBD2 identical over 11 bases. Losses at the gene ends were 0 bases for V and 4 bases for J; bases not matched to a gene: 3. The CDR3 totals 16 residues. In germline, CDR1 is SGHNT, CDR2 YYREEE (reference sequence). CDR3 protein: CASSLGLAGTYNEQFF. In DNA, the CDR3 is TGTGCCAGCAGCTTGGGACTAGCGGGGACGTACAATGAGCAGTTCTTC.

The rearrangement joins TRBV6-2 or TRBV6-3 to TRBJ1-1; possibly TRBD1 for D (5 bases). Germline CDR1 MNHEY, CDR2 SVGEGT. The CDR3 loop spans 16 amino acids. Trimming pared 2 bases from V and 0 bases from J, leaving 13 bases between. The DNA for the CDR3 is TGTGCCAGCAGTTACCTTCCGACAGACATGAACACTGAAGCTTTCTTT. Translated: CASSYLPTDMNTEAFF.